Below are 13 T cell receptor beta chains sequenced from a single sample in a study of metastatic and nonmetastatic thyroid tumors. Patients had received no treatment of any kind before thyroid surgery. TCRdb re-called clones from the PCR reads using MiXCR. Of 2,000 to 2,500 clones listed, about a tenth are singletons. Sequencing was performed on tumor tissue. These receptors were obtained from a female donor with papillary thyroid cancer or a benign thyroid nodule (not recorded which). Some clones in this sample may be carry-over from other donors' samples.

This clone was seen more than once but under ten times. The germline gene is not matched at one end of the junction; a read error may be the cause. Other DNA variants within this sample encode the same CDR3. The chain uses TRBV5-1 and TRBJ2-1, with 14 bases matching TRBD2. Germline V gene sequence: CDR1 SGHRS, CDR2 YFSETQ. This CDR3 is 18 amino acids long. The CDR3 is CASSVTPGLAGGGSEQFF. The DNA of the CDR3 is TGCGCTAGCAGCGTGACACCAGGACTAGCGGGGGGCGGGAGCGAGCAGTTCTTC. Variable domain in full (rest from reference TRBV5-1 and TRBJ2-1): KAGVTQTPRYLIKTRGQQVTLSCSPISGHRSVSWYQQTPGQGLQFLFEYFSETQRNKGNFPGRFSGRQFSNSRSEMNVSTLELGDSALYLCASSVTPGLAGGGSEQFFGPGTRLTVL.

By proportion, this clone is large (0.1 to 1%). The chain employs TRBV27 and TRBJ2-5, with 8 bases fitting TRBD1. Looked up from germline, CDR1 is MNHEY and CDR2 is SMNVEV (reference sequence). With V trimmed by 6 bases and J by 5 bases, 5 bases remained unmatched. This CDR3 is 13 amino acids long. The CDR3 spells CASSARGLETQYF. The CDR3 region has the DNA TGTGCCAGCAGCGCCAGGGGGCTGGAGACCCAGTACTTC.

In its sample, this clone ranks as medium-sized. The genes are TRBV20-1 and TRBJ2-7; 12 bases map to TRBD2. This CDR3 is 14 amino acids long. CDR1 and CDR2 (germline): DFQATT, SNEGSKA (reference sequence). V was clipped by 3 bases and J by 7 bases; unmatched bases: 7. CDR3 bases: TGCAGTGCTAGTAACCCTAGCGGGGGGGGTGAGCAGTACTTC. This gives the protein CSASNPSGGGEQYF.

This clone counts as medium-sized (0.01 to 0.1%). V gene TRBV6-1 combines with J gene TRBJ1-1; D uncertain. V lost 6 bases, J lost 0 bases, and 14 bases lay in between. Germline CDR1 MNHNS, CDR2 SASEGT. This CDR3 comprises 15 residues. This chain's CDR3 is CASRGGSAMNTEAFF. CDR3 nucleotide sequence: TGTGCCAGCAGGGGAGGCAGCGCGATGAACACTGAAGCTTTCTTT.

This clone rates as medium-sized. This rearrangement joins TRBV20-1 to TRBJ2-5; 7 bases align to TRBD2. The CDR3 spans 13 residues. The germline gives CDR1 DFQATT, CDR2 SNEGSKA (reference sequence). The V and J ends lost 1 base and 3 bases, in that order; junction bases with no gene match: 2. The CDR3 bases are TGCAGTGCTAGAGTGGCGGGGGAAGAGACCCAGTACTTC. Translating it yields CSARVAGEETQYF.

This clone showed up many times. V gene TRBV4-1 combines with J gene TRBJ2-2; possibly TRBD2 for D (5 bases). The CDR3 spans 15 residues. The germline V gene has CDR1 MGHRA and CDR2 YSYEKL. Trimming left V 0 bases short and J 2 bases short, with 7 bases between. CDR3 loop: CASSQEWTNTGELFF. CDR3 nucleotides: TGCGCCAGCAGCCAAGAGTGGACTAACACCGGGGAGCTGTTTTTT.

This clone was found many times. CDR3 bases: TGTGCCAGCAGCGTCGGAAGCAAAGACAGGGACGACTACGAGCAGTACTTC. Protein sequence: CASSVGSKDRDDYEQYF. This chain links TRBV7-9 with TRBJ2-7; 7 bases agree with TRBD1. Germline loops: CDR1 SEHNR, CDR2 FQNEAQ (reference sequence). The CDR3 is made up of 17 amino acids. V was clipped by 5 bases and J by 3 bases; unmatched bases: 16. Supplemented by reference TRBV7-9 and TRBJ2-7, the full variable domain reads DTGVSQNPRHKITKRGQNVTFRCDPISEHNRLYWYRQTLGQGPEFLTYFQNEAQLEKSRLLSDRFSAERPKGSFSTLEIQRTEQGDSAMYLCASSVGSKDRDDYEQYFGPGTRLTVT.

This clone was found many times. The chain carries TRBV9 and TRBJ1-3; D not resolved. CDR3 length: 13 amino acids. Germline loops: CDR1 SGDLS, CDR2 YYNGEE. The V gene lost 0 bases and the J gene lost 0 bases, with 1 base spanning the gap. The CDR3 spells CASSVDSGNTIYF. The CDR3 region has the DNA TGTGCCAGCAGCGTAGACTCTGGAAACACCATATATTTT.

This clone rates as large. The CDR3 sequence: CASGNRVGYTF. Here the CDR3 DNA reads TGTGCCAGCGGGAACAGGGTTGGCTACACCTTC. The chain links TRBV12-3 or TRBV12-4 to TRBJ1-2; possibly TRBD1 for D (6 bases). Deletions cut 8 bases from V and 7 bases from J, with 11 bases between. This CDR3 comprises 11 residues.

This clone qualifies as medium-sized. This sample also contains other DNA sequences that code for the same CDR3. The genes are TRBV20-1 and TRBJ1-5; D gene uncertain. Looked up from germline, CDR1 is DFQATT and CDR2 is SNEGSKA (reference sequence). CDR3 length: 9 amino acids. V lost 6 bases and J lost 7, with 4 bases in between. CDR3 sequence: CSAGQPQHF. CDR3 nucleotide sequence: TGCAGTGCCGGCCAGCCCCAGCATTTT.

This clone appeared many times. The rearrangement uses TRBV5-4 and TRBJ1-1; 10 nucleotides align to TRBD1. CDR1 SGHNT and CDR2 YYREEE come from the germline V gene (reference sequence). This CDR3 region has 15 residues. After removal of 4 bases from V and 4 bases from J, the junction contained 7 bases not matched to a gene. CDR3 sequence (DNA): TGTGCCAGCAGCCTTGACCGGGACAGGGGCACTGAAGCTTTCTTT. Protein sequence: CASSLDRDRGTEAFF.

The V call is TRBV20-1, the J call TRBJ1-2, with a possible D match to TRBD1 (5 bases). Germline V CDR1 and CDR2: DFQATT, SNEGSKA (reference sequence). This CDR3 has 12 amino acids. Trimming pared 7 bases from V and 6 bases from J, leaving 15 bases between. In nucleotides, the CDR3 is TGCAGTGTATCGACAGACCCCGATGGCTACACCTTC. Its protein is CSVSTDPDGYTF.

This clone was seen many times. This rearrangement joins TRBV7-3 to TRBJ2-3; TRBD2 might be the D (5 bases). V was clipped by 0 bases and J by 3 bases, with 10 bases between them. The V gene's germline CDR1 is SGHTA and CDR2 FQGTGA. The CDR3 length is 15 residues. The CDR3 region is CASSLTEDLTDTQYF. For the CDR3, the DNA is TGTGCCAGCAGCTTAACGGAGGACCTTACAGATACGCAGTATTTT.